This T cell receptor beta chain emerged from a study of regulatory T cells in long-lasting Graves disease. This clonotype was seen more than once but under ten times. Its specificity is unknown. Sequencing libraries for TCR beta were prepared with iRepertoire HTBI primers and Arm-PCR of CDR3 regions. TCRdb reanalysed the multiplex PCR reads using MiXCR and keeps one entry per CDR3 protein. The sample records about 430,000 distinct CDR3 sequences, around 20% being singletons. Overall study results and limits: Among persistent patients, a larger number of public clonotypes were shared (approximately 2,900) than among newly diagnosed patients (about 950).

The sample's time point: persistent/refractory GD, antithyroid drugs over 5 years with positive TRAb. PBMCs provided the RNA from which the TCR library was made. Doctors identified Graves' disease using the American Thyroid Association guidelines. Around 9 milliliters of peripheral blood were drawn into EDTA tubes. The input for sequencing was peripheral blood mononuclear cells (PBMCs), taken when the disease was refractory, from a patient treated with antithyroid drugs. This receptor was taken from a female donor with Graves disease.

Written as DNA, the CDR3 is TGCAGTGCTAGCAAGGGGACTAGCGGGGTCTGGGGGGACCAGTACTTC. Protein product: CSASKGTSGVWGDQYF. The V gene is TRBV20-1, the J gene TRBJ2-5, with 13 positions matching TRBD2. The trim removed 3 bases at V and 10 bases at J, leaving 14 bases unmatched. Germline CDR1 reads DFQATT; CDR2 reads SNEGSKA (reference sequence). The CDR3 consists of 16 residues.